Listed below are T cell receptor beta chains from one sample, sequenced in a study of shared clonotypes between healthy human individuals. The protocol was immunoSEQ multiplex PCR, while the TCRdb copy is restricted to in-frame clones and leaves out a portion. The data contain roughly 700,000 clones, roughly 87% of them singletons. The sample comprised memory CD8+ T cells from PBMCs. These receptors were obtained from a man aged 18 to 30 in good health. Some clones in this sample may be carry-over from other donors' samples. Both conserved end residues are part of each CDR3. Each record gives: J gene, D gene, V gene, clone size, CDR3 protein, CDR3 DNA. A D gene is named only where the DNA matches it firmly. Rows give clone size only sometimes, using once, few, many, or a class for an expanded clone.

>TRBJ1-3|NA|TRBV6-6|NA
CASSILGRSNTIYF
TGTGCCAGCAGTATCCTGGGTCGTTCGAACACCATATATTTT
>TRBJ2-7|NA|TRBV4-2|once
CASSQGRGTSYEQYF
TGTGCCAGCAGCCAAGGGAGGGGTACCTCCTACGAGCAGTACTTC
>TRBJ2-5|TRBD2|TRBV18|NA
CASSPRRASGSDETQYF
TGTGCCAGCTCACCACGTCGTGCTAGCGGGAGTGACGAGACCCAGTACTTC
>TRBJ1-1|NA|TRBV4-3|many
CASSQELGRAAFF
TGCGCCAGCAGCCAAGAACTGGGGAGGGCGGCTTTCTTT
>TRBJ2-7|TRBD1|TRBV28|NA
CASSFSGQAYEQYF
TGTGCCAGCAGTTTCTCGGGACAGGCCTACGAGCAGTACTTC
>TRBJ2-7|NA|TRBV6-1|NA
CASSEMGGSSYEQYF
TGTGCCAGCAGTGAAATGGGCGGATCCTCCTACGAGCAGTACTTC
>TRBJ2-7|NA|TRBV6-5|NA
CASSWHQGRGEQYF
TGTGCCAGCAGTTGGCACCAGGGGCGCGGCGAGCAGTACTTC
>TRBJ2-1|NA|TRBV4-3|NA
CASSQVWAGESNEQFF
TGCGCCAGCAGCCAAGTTTGGGCAGGGGAAAGCAATGAGCAGTTCTTC
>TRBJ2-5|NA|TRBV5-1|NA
CASSLVTGRETQYF
TGCGCCAGCAGCTTGGTCACAGGGCGGGAGACCCAGTACTTC
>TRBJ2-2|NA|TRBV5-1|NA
CASSLGSQWADQDGELFF
TGCGCCAGCAGCTTGGGGTCTCAGTGGGCCGATCAAGACGGGGAGCTGTTTTTT
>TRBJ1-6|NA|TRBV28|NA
CASSKTPGAFSPLHF
TGTGCCAGCAGTAAGACTCCGGGGGCATTCTCACCCCTCCACTTT
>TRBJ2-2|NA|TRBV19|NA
CASSSPATYTGELFF
TGTGCCAGTAGTTCCCCCGCGACCTACACCGGGGAGCTGTTTTTT
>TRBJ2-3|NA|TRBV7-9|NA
CASSLPGDTQYF
TGTGCCAGCAGCTTACCGGGAGATACGCAGTATTTT
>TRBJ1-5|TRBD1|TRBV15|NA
CATTSGQGVNQPQHF
TGTGCCACCACCTCGGGACAGGGGGTCAATCAGCCCCAGCATTTT
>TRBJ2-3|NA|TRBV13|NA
CASSPREDTQYF
TGTGCCAGCAGCCCCCGAGAAGATACGCAGTATTTT
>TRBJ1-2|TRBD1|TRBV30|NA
CAWVRGPYGYTF
TGTGCCTGGGTAAGGGGGCCCTATGGCTACACCTTC
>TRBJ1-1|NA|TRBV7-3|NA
CASSLGQGMNTEAFF
TGTGCCAGCAGCCTCGGGCAGGGCATGAACACTGAAGCTTTCTTT
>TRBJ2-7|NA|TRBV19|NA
CATSGRRTYEQYF
TGTGCCACCTCGGGGCGACGAACCTACGAGCAGTACTTC
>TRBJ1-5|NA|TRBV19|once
CASSIQGLESQPQHF
TGTGCCAGTAGTATCCAGGGGCTTGAAAGTCAGCCCCAGCATTTT
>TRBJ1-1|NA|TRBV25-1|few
CASSDRWDTEAFF
TGTGCCAGCAGTGATAGGTGGGACACTGAAGCTTTCTTT
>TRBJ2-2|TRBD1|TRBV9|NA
CASSGTGQGISGELFF
TGTGCCAGCAGCGGGACGGGACAGGGAATCTCCGGGGAGCTGTTTTTT
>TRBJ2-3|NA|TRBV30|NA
CAWRDTDTQYF
TGTGCCTGGAGGGACACAGATACGCAGTATTTT
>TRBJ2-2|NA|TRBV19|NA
CASSYTGITGELFF
TGTGCCAGTAGCTATACCGGGATCACCGGGGAGCTGTTTTTT
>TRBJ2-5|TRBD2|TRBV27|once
CASSYGRREVYETQYF
TGTGCCAGCAGCTACGGGCGGCGGGAGGTGTACGAGACCCAGTACTTC
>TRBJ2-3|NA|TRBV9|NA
CASSGEAAGPTDTQYF
TGTGCCAGCAGCGGGGAGGCGGCGGGACCCACAGATACGCAGTATTTT
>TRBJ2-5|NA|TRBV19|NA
CASRPSSIETQYF
TGTGCCAGTAGGCCTTCTAGCATCGAGACCCAGTACTTC
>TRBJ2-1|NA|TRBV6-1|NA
CASSEVSRSWAFF
TGTGCCAGCAGTGAAGTATCGAGGTCGTGGGCGTTCTTC
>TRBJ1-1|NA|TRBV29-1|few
CSASGTEAFF
TGCAGCGCCTCGGGGACAGAAGCTTTCTTT
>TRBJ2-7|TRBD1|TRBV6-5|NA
CASSYGGQGEYF
TGTGCCAGCAGTTACGGTGGACAGGGCGAGTACTTC
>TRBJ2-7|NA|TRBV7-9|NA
CASSYRGLPYEQYF
TGTGCCAGCAGCTACAGGGGACTTCCCTACGAGCAGTACTTC
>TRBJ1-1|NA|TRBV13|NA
CASSLENTEAFF
TGTGCCAGCAGCTTAGAAAACACTGAAGCTTTCTTT
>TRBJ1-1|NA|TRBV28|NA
CASSRSGRVVMNTEAFF
TGTGCCAGCAGCAGGTCAGGCAGGGTCGTTATGAACACTGAAGCTTTCTTT
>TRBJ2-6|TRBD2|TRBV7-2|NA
CASSLAGPGLASGANVLTF
TGTGCCAGCAGCTTAGCGGGACCGGGACTAGCATCCGGGGCCAACGTCCTGACTTTC
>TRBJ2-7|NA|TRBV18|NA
CASSPTGGHEQYF
TGTGCCAGCTCACCAACCGGGGGTCACGAGCAGTACTTC
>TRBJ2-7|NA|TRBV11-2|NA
CASSLEQMISAKITPYEQYF
TGTGCCAGCAGCTTAGAACAGATGATTAGCGCGAAAATTACCCCCTACGAGCAGTACTTC
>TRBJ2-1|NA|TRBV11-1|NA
CASSLLGGGNEQFF
TGTGCCAGCAGCTTATTGGGAGGGGGTAATGAGCAGTTCTTC
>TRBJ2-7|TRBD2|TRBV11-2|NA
CASRIGGIQEQYF
TGTGCCAGCCGAATCGGGGGGATTCAGGAGCAGTACTTC
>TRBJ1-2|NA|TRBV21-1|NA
CASSKALGRGPDGYTF
TGTGCCAGCAGCAAAGCGCTAGGGAGGGGCCCGGATGGCTACACCTTC
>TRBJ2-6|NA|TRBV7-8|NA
CASSLDLSGANVLTF
TGTGCCAGCAGCTTAGACCTCTCTGGGGCCAACGTCCTGACTTTC
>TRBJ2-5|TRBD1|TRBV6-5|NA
CASSYFAGGQETQYF
TGTGCCAGCAGTTACTTCGCAGGGGGCCAAGAGACCCAGTACTTC
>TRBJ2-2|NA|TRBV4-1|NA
CASSSRVNTGELFF
TGCGCCAGCAGTTCCCGGGTGAACACCGGGGAGCTGTTTTTT
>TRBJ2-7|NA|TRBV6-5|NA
CASSYSRTLYEQYF
TGTGCCAGCAGTTACAGCCGGACGCTTTACGAGCAGTACTTC
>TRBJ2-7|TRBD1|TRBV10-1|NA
CASSEFRTGSYEQYF
TGCGCCAGCAGTGAATTTCGGACAGGTTCCTACGAGCAGTACTTC
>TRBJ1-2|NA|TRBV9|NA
CASSVSVYGYTF
TGTGCCAGCAGCGTTTCAGTCTATGGCTACACCTTC
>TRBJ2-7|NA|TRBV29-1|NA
CSVEDVSDSYEQYF
TGCAGCGTTGAAGACGTGTCAGATTCCTACGAGCAGTACTTC
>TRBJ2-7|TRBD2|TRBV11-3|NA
CASSTRTTSVIDEQYF
TGTGCCAGCAGCACTCGGACAACTAGCGTGATAGACGAGCAGTACTTC
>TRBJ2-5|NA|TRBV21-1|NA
CATQTGLQETQYF
TGTGCCACTCAAACAGGGCTCCAAGAGACCCAGTACTTC